This TCR beta chain came from a study of blood T cells in healthy people across ages. This clonotype turned up a few times. Primed by a sample-barcoded 5' primer and a J-beta primer mix, a second PCR proceeded for about 6 to 11 cycles. TCRdb reanalysed the 5' RACE reads using MiXCR and keeps one entry per CDR3 protein. Among 1.5 million to 2 million distinct CDR3 sequences listed, around 48% were seen once. The sequencing sample was made of blood. This sequence was found in a woman aged 40 to 50 in good health.

The DNA for the CDR3 is TGTGCCAGTCAGGGGGTTGGGGAGACCCAGTACTTC. It specifies CASQGVGETQYF. This sequence joins TRBV10-3 and TRBJ2-5; 7 nucleotides align to TRBD1. The CDR3 is made up of 12 amino acids. With V trimmed by 10 bases and J by 5 bases, 7 bases remained unmatched. CDR1 and CDR2 from the germline V gene are ENHRY and SYGVKD.